These 6 T cell receptor beta chains originate from one sample sequenced in a study of shared clonotypes between healthy human individuals. The method was immunoSEQ multiplex PCR; TCRdb's version includes in-frame clones alone and lacks a portion of them. The profile shows a few million clones, roughly 92% of them singletons. Sequenced sample: naive CD4+ T cells sorted from blood. As for subset: CD45RA+ positively selected. The receptor source for this set is a young man in good health.

This clone was seen a handful of times. The J gene is TRBJ1-5, the V gene TRBV2; D gene ambiguous. This CDR3 is built from 15 residues. V lost 2 bases and J 6 bases, leaving 14 bases between the germline ends. The germline V gene encodes CDR1 SNHLY and CDR2 FYNNEI. CDR3 nucleotides: TGTGCCAGCAGTGAAAACCCCGGTTTCCCTCAGCCCCAGCATTTT. Amino acid sequence: CASSENPGFPQPQHF.

This clone was seen a few times. Other DNA sequences of this sample code for an identical CDR3. The J gene is TRBJ2-2, the V gene TRBV19; D unclear. With 3 bases removed from V and 5 bases from J, the gap between germline ends came to 10 bases. The CDR3 sequence is 14 residues long. Germline assignment: CDR1 LNHDA and CDR2 SQIVND (reference sequence). CDR3 loop: CASSIGSRTGELFF. The CDR3 DNA reads as TGTGCCAGTAGTATTGGCAGTCGGACCGGGGAGCTGTTTTTT.

The chain recombines TRBV7-6 with TRBJ2-5, with D perhaps TRBD2 (6 bases). The V gene's germline CDR1 is SGHVS and CDR2 FNYEAQ. CDR3 length: 15 amino acids. Trimming left V 5 bases short and J 2 bases short, with 15 bases between. CDR3 nucleotides: TGTGCCAGCAGCCAACCCGGGACTGCACAAGAGACCCAGTACTTC. It encodes CASSQPGTAQETQYF.

In this sample, this clone turned up once. V usage is TRBV7-9 and J usage is TRBJ2-3; no clear D. Trimming cost V 4 bases and J 4 bases, with 6 bases left between them. Germline lookup yields CDR1 SEHNR and CDR2 FQNEAQ (reference sequence). The CDR3 has 12 residues. The CDR3 protein is CASSSASDTQYF. The CDR3 region has the DNA TGTGCCAGCAGCTCAGCCTCAGATACGCAGTATTTT. Supplemented by reference TRBV7-9 and TRBJ2-3, the full variable domain reads DTGVSQNPRHKITKRGQNVTFRCDPISEHNRLYWYRQTLGQGPEFLTYFQNEAQLEKSRLLSDRFSAERPKGSFSTLEIQRTEQGDSAMYLCASSSASDTQYFGPGTRLTVL.

The chain uses TRBV7-9 and TRBJ1-1; 7 bases agree with TRBD1. CDR3 size: 15 residues. Germline-derived CDR1 and CDR2 are SEHNR and FQNEAQ (reference sequence). The junction had 12 bases not matched to a gene; V was cut back by 5 bases and J by 6 bases. CDR3 coding DNA: TGTGCCAGCAGCCCCAGGGGGGGGCTGGGGGCTGAAGCTTTCTTT. It yields the protein CASSPRGGLGAEAFF. Drawing the rest from reference TRBV7-9 and TRBJ1-1, the complete variable domain is DTGVSQNPRHKITKRGQNVTFRCDPISEHNRLYWYRQTLGQGPEFLTYFQNEAQLEKSRLLSDRFSAERPKGSFSTLEIQRTEQGDSAMYLCASSPRGGLGAEAFFGQGTRLTVV.

J is TRBJ1-5 and V is TRBV2; D remains ambiguous. V was clipped by 8 bases and J by 0 bases, with 8 bases between them. The CDR3 has 13 residues. The germline V gene encodes CDR1 SNHLY and CDR2 FYNNEI. The CDR3 DNA reads TGTGCCAGCGCTAGGAATAGCAATCAGCCCCAGCATTTT. Translation: CASARNSNQPQHF.